The 10 T cell receptor beta chains listed next were all sequenced from one sample in a study of CXCR3-negative and CXCR3-positive naive CD8 T cells. cDNA libraries for TRB were generated by 5' RACE incorporating UMI labels. For each CDR3 protein, TCRdb gives one entry from its re-call of the 5' RACE reads, without DNA. The table for this sample gives fewer than 80,000 distinct CDR3 sequences. The specimen was naive CXCR3- CD8+ T cells from blood. This sample's subset: CD45RO-CCR7+CD27+CD95- naive CD8+ T cells lacking CXCR3 (TNR3-). These receptors all stem from a human donor in good health. Some clones in this sample may be carry-over from other donors' samples.

This chain joins TRBV28 and TRBJ1-2; without DNA, the TCRdb call of TRBD1 cannot be checked. Germline V gene data show CDR1 as MDHEN and CDR2 as SYDVKM. The CDR3 has 15 residues. CDR3 region: CASSSSGYSHYGYTF.

CDR3 amino acids: CASSQVGQGEGYTF. The rearrangement joins TRBV4-1 to TRBJ1-2; the D call of TRBD1 rests on TCRdb alone, since no DNA is present to check it. Per germline, CDR1 MGHRA and CDR2 YSYEKL. The CDR3 runs to 14 residues.

The CDR3 loop reads CASSQAYTTGYEQYF. V usage is TRBV14 and J usage is TRBJ2-7. CDR3 length equals 15 residues. Germline V gene data show CDR1 as SGHDN and CDR2 as FVKESK.

This sequence joins TRBV7-6 and TRBJ1-1. CDR3 length: 16 residues. Germline values: CDR1 SGHVS, CDR2 FNYEAQ. CDR3 loop: CASSLVRGSLDTEAFF.

This chain connects TRBV4-1 to TRBJ2-1. Germline V CDR1 and CDR2: MGHRA, YSYEKL. The CDR3 length is 14 residues. The CDR3: CASSHVPSTNEQFF.

The chain combines TRBV20-1 with TRBJ1-2. The germline gives CDR1 DFQATT, CDR2 SNEGSKA (reference sequence). The CDR3 length is 12 residues. The CDR3 sequence is CSARDRRGGYTF.

V and J are TRBV4-3 and TRBJ2-3. The CDR3 length is 14 residues. Germline V gene sequence: CDR1 LGHNA, CDR2 YSLEER. The CDR3 sequence: CASSQDGSLDTQYF.

The rearrangement uses TRBV28 and TRBJ1-1; lacking DNA, the TRBD1 call made by TCRdb goes unchecked. The CDR3 has 17 amino acids. CDR1 is MDHEN and CDR2 is SYDVKM in the germline V gene. The CDR3 loop is CASSSPRTDISNTEAFF.

The chain employs TRBV12-3 or TRBV12-4 and TRBJ2-7; with no DNA, the TCRdb D assignment of TRBD2 cannot be verified. There are 14 residues in the CDR3. The CDR3: CASSVGGGLYEQYF.

The chain has TRBV12-3 or TRBV12-4 and TRBJ2-1; absent DNA, TCRdb's TRBD1 call cannot be checked. This CDR3 is built from 15 residues. CDR3 amino acids: CASSFPGVAYNEQFF.